Presented here are 11 T cell receptor beta chains from one specimen sequenced in a study of blood T cell repertoires in COVID-19. Here immunoSEQ multiplex PCR was the method, and the copy in TCRdb shows in-frame clones only, minus some. This table holds 210,000 or so clones, approximately 84% found once. The sequenced sample was peripheral blood. Source of these receptors: a woman between 65 and 79 years old with active or convalescent COVID-19.

The genes are TRBV28 and TRBJ1-3, with 10 positions matching TRBD1. The CDR3 length is 16 residues. Germline trimming cut 5 bases from V and 7 bases from J; bases unmatched to any gene: 11. CDR1 and CDR2 (germline): MDHEN, SYDVKM. The CDR3 here is CASSTPRTGGKNTIYF. CDR3 sequence (DNA): TGTGCCAGCAGTACACCCCGGACAGGGGGAAAGAACACCATATATTTT.

The gene calls are TRBV27 and TRBJ2-3; no clear D. The V end lost 4 bases, the J end lost 0 bases, and 8 bases lay between the germline ends. The CDR3 covers 14 residues. The germline gives CDR1 MNHEY, CDR2 SMNVEV (reference sequence). Written as DNA, the CDR3 is TGTGCCAGCAGTTCATTCCTAAGCACAGATACGCAGTATTTT. It yields the protein CASSSFLSTDTQYF.

This clone was counted a single time. V gene TRBV7-9 combines with J gene TRBJ2-1, with D possibly matching TRBD2 (7 bases). Germline assignment: CDR1 SEHNR and CDR2 FQNEAQ (reference sequence). CDR3 length: 17 residues. Trimming took 2 bases from V and 4 from J, leaving 18 bases between them. The chain's CDR3 is CASSLIWGGRGYNEQFF. In DNA, the CDR3 is TGTGCCAGCAGCTTAATATGGGGGGGCCGAGGTTACAATGAGCAGTTCTTC.

The chain joins TRBV19 to TRBJ1-1, with a tentative D call TRBD1 (6 bases). Trimming took off 9 bases at V and 1 base at J, with 18 bases between the two ends. Germline CDR1 reads LNHDA; CDR2 reads SQIVND (reference sequence). The CDR3 has 15 residues. The CDR3 loop is CASRGSSLGNTEAFF. The CDR3 bases are TGTGCCAGCAGGGGTTCTTCGTTGGGGAACACTGAAGCTTTCTTT.

This sequence joins TRBV10-1 and TRBJ1-4; possible D gene TRBD1, 6 bases. Germline CDR1 and CDR2: WNHNN and SYGVQD (reference sequence). The CDR3 length is 14 residues. Deletions cut 8 bases from V and 8 bases from J, with 18 bases between. The CDR3 DNA follows: TGCGCCAGCCTACCGGGAGGGGGGGGAGAAAAACTGTTTTTT. Its translation is CASLPGGGGEKLFF.

The chain uses TRBV12-3 or TRBV12-4 and TRBJ2-7, with 12 bases identical to TRBD2. The CDR3 length is 13 residues. Here the CDR3 DNA reads TGTGCCAGCAGTTCCGGCCTAGCGGGAGGGCTTACCGTC. This sequence encodes CASSSGLAGGLTV.

V gene TRBV6-2 or TRBV6-3 combines with J gene TRBJ2-5; D not certain. Deletions cut 6 bases from V and 5 bases from J, with 19 bases between. This CDR3 contains 15 residues. Germline V gene data show CDR1 as MNHEY and CDR2 as SVGEGT. CDR3 region: CASSSLLWVEETQYF. The CDR3 DNA reads TGTGCCAGCAGCTCCCTTTTGTGGGTGGAGGAGACCCAGTACTTC.

The chain uses TRBV19 and TRBJ1-5; D is uncertain. Trimming took off 3 bases at V and 3 bases at J, with 12 bases between the two ends. Looked up from germline, CDR1 is LNHDA and CDR2 is SQIVND (reference sequence). The CDR3 consists of 15 residues. CDR3 bases: TGTGCCAGTAGTATTGGAGGAGGGCCCAATCAGCCCCAGCATTTT. This translates into CASSIGGGPNQPQHF.

The chain joins TRBV5-1 to TRBJ1-1, with a weak D call TRBD1 (6 bases). The V end lost 4 bases, the J end lost 4 bases, and 17 bases lay between the germline ends. The germline CDR1 and CDR2 sequences are SGHRS and YFSETQ. The CDR3 runs 15 residues. The CDR3 bases are TGCGCCAGCAGCAGGGACCAGGGGTGGGCCACTGAAGCTTTCTTT. Translated: CASSRDQGWATEAFF.

This chain uses TRBV7-2 with TRBJ2-7; 7 bases match TRBD2. This CDR3 spans 16 amino acids. V dropped 5 bases and J dropped 5; count of bases not matched to a gene: 15. Germline CDR1 is SGHTA and CDR2 is FQGNSA. CDR3 nucleotides: TGTGCCAGCAGCCCGGTACGGGGGAGGGGAGATGACGAGCAGTACTTC. This encodes CASSPVRGRGDDEQYF.

CDR3 sequence: CATSDLTSEQFF. CDR3 bases: TGTGCCACCAGTGATTTGACGAGTGAGCAGTTCTTC. This chain connects TRBV24-1 to TRBJ2-1, with unresolved D. CDR3 length equals 12 residues. V dropped 0 bases and J dropped 9 bases, with 5 bases sitting between them. The germline V gene encodes CDR1 KGHDR and CDR2 SFDVKD.